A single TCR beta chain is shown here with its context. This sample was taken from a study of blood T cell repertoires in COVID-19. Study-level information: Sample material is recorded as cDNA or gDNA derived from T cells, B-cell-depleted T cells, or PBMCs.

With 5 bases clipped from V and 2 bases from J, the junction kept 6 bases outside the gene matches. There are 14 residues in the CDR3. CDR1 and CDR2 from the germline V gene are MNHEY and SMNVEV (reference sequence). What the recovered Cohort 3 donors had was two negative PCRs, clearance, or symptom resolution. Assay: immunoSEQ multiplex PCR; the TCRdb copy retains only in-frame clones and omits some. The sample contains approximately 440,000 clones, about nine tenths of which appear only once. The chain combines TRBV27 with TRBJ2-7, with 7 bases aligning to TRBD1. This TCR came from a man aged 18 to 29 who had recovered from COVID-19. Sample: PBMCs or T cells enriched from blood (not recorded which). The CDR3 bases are TGTGCCAGCAGTCAGGACAGGCAGACCTACGAGCAGTACTTC. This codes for CASSQDRQTYEQYF.